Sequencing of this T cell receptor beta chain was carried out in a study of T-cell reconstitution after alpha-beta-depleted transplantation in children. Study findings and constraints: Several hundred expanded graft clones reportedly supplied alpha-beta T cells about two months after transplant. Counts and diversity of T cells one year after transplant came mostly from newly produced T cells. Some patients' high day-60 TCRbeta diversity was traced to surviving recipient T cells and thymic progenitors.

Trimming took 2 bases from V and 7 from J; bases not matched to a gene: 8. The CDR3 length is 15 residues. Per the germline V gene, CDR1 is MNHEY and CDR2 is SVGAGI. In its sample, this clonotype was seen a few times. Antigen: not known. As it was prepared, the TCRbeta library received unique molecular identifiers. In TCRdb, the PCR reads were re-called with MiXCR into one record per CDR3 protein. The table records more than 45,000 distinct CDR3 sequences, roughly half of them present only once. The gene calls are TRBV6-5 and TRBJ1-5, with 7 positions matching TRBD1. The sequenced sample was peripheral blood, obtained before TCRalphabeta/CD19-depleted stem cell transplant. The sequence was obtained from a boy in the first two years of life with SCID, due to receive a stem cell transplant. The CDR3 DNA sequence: TGTGCCAGCAGTTACGGAACAGGGGAAGGCCAGCCCCAGCATTTT. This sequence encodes CASSYGTGEGQPQHF.